The 15 T cell receptor beta chains given below trace back to one sample, sequenced in a study of early T cells in non-severe SARS-CoV-2 infection. Using its own MiXCR run on the 5' RACE reads, TCRdb lists one record per CDR3 protein. The repertoire has tens of thousands of distinct CDR3 sequences, less than 15% of them found once; the top ten carry about 4.2%. The sequencing sample was made of whole blood. The receptors come from an adult who was a healthcare worker with PCR-confirmed SARS-CoV-2 infection or an uninfected control (not recorded which).

This clonotype was observed at least ten times. This chain links TRBV12-5 with TRBJ2-2; TRBD1 agrees at 8 bases. This CDR3 spans 15 amino acids. Germline trimming cut 1 base from V and 4 bases from J; bases unmatched to any gene: 2. Looked up from germline, CDR1 is LGHNT and CDR2 is FRNRAP. The CDR3 here is CASGLAGGFTGELFF. For the CDR3, the DNA is TGTGCTAGTGGTTTGGCAGGGGGCTTCACCGGGGAGCTGTTTTTT. The full variable domain, with the rest looked up from reference TRBV12-5 and TRBJ2-2, is DARVTQTPRHKVTEMGQEVTMRCQPILGHNTVFWYRQTMMQGLELLAYFRNRAPLDDSGMPKDRFSAEMPDATLATLKIQPSEPRDSAVYFCASGLAGGFTGELFFGEGSRLTVL.

This clonotype came up many times. Here the CDR3 reads CASSPGLEETQYF. The CDR3 nucleotides are TGTGCCAGCTCACCGGGGTTGGAAGAGACCCAGTACTTC. The chain couples TRBV18 to TRBJ2-5; D not resolved. CDR1 and CDR2 (germline): KGHSH, LQKENI. The ends were cut back, 3 bases at V and 3 bases at J, with 8 bases in the middle. The CDR3 consists of 13 residues.

The gene calls are TRBV14 and TRBJ2-2; 9 bases are shared with TRBD2. Germline V gene lookup returns CDR1 SGHDN and CDR2 FVKESK. The CDR3 is made up of 18 amino acids. With 5 bases clipped from V and 5 bases from J, the junction kept 15 bases outside the gene matches. The CDR3 protein is CASSGGLASPTGTGELFF. The CDR3 DNA reads TGTGCCAGCAGCGGTGGACTAGCGTCGCCCACTGGGACCGGGGAGCTGTTTTTT.

The chain employs TRBV21-1 and TRBJ2-7; TRBD1 is the table's D call, not checked against the DNA. TRBV21-1 is a pseudogene segment. The CDR3 covers 16 residues. This CDR3 is CASSKERQGISYEQYF. The CDR3 coding sequence is TGTGCCAGCAGCAAAGAGCGACAGGGCATCTCCTACGAGCAGTACTTC.

A few counts support this clonotype. This sequence joins TRBV6-4 and TRBJ1-2; a possible D gene is TRBD1 (6 bases). The germline V and J ends were trimmed by 3 bases and 3 bases, with 14 bases remaining between them. Germline V gives CDR1 MRHNA, CDR2 SNTAGT. This CDR3 has 15 residues. CDR3 residues: CASSEIAGQHYGYTF. As DNA, the CDR3 is TGTGCCAGCAGTGAAATTGCTGGACAGCACTATGGCTACACCTTC.

The J gene is TRBJ2-3, the V gene TRBV19; D remains ambiguous. The V gene lost 4 bases and the J gene lost 7 bases, with 6 bases spanning the gap. Germline V gene data show CDR1 as LNHDA and CDR2 as SQIVND (reference sequence). CDR3 size: 11 residues. The CDR3 spells CASSNGHTQYF. For the CDR3, the DNA is TGTGCCAGTAGTAATGGCCATACGCAGTATTTT.

On this clonotype itself: A much more abundant neighbour one base away suggests this may be a read error. The V gene is TRBV2, the J gene TRBJ2-7; 7 bases line up with TRBD1. Germline trimming cut 4 bases from V and 3 bases from J; bases unmatched to any gene: 15. The CDR3 spans 17 residues. CDR1 and CDR2 from the germline V gene are SNHLY and FYNNEI. In DNA form, the CDR3 reads TGTGCCAGCAGTGGGTCGGGTCCCGGACAGGTTAGCTACGAGCAGTACGTC. Residues: CASSGSGPGQVSYEQYV.

This clonotype was observed a handful of times. V gene TRBV18 combines with J gene TRBJ2-7; no definite D call. V was shortened by 3 bases and J by 5 bases, with 14 bases between the two germline ends. Per germline, CDR1 KGHSH and CDR2 LQKENI. This CDR3 has 14 amino acids. This CDR3 reads CASSPGAESNEQYF. As DNA, the CDR3 is TGTGCCAGCTCACCGGGCGCCGAATCAAACGAGCAGTACTTC.

This clonotype came up many times. This chain uses TRBV2 with TRBJ2-1; D perhaps matches TRBD2 (5 bases). V was cut by 1 base and J by 12 bases, with 7 bases left in between. This CDR3 has 11 amino acids. The V gene's germline CDR1 is SNHLY and CDR2 FYNNEI. As DNA, the CDR3 is TGTGCCAGCAGTGAAGGGGCGGGGCAGTTCTTC. Translating gives CASSEGAGQFF.

This chain uses TRBV7-3 with TRBJ2-1, with D perhaps TRBD1 (6 bases). V lost 5 bases and J 3 bases, leaving 8 bases between the germline ends. The CDR3 has 13 amino acids. Germline V gene lookup returns CDR1 SGHTA and CDR2 FQGTGA. The CDR3 DNA follows: TGTGCCAGCAGCCCGACAGGCTACAATGAGCAGTTCTTC. As protein: CASSPTGYNEQFF.

The J gene is TRBJ1-5, the V gene TRBV6-2 or TRBV6-3; D perhaps matches TRBD1 (6 bases). Per the germline V gene, CDR1 is MNHEY and CDR2 is SVGEGT. Trimming shortened V by 7 bases and J by 2 bases, and 18 bases separated the two germline ends. This CDR3 region has 16 residues. For the CDR3, the DNA is TGTGCCAGCACCCTGAGGGGGGTAAGGGGCAATCAGCCCCAGCATTTT. It yields the protein CASTLRGVRGNQPQHF.

This clonotype was picked up a small number of times. This sequence joins TRBV12-3 or TRBV12-4 and TRBJ2-5; D uncertain. CDR3 size: 14 residues. Deletions cut 0 bases from V and 6 bases from J, with 11 bases between. The CDR3 nucleotides are TGTGCCAGCAGTTTAGCGTGGAACTCAAAGACCCAGTACTTC. It yields the protein CASSLAWNSKTQYF.

The chain employs TRBV5-1 and TRBJ1-1, with a possible D match to TRBD1 (5 bases). This CDR3 is 14 amino acids long. Trimming stripped 3 bases from V and 0 bases from J, with 9 bases between. The germline V gene has CDR1 SGHRS and CDR2 YFSETQ. CDR3: CASSWGGMNTEAFF. The CDR3 region has the DNA TGCGCCAGCAGCTGGGGCGGAATGAACACTGAAGCTTTCTTT.

The V and J genes are TRBV30 and TRBJ1-1, with TRBD1 as a possible D gene (5 bases). This CDR3 contains 13 residues. Germline CDR1 is GTSNPN and CDR2 is SVGIG (reference sequence). V dropped 2 bases and J dropped 6 bases, with 13 bases sitting between them. CDR3 amino acids: CAWSPDPGAEAFF. The CDR3 nucleotides are TGTGCCTGGAGTCCGGACCCGGGGGCTGAAGCTTTCTTT.

The V call is TRBV7-9, the J call TRBJ2-4; no firm D call. CDR1 is SEHNR and CDR2 is FQNEAQ in the germline V gene (reference sequence). The V and J ends lost 4 bases and 0 bases respectively, with 7 bases between them. This CDR3 comprises 14 residues. In DNA form, the CDR3 reads TGTGCCAGCAGCTCCGGATTAGCCAAAAACATTCAGTACTTC. This sequence encodes CASSSGLAKNIQYF.